This T cell receptor (beta chain) was sequenced during a study of shared T cell receptors in the human thymus. V was shortened by 0 bases and J by 4 bases, with 15 bases between the two germline ends. The germline V gene encodes CDR1 LNHNV and CDR2 YYDKDF (reference sequence). The CDR3 totals 16 residues. TCRdb keeps only in-frame clones here, not all; method: immunoSEQ multiplex PCR. The sample carries approximately 760,000 clones, around 85% recorded once. These sequences were also reported in another study, on human thymus T cells. This second study says: It was healthy Finnish infants having corrective surgery for congenital heart defects who were the donors. Thymic samples were excised during corrective heart operations. Gene usage (both V and J) appeared biased in thymic and blood repertoires.

The rearrangement joins TRBV15 to TRBJ1-2, with no clear D. This sequence was found in a girl in the first two years of life with a congenital heart defect. Material: thymocytes. The CDR3 reads CATSRDLRKRLYGYTF. The CDR3 region has the DNA TGTGCCACCAGCAGAGATCTGAGGAAGCGCCTCTATGGCTACACCTTC. Full variable domain (remainder filled in from reference TRBV15 and TRBJ1-2): DAMVIQNPRYQVTQFGKPVTLSCSQTLNHNVMYWYQQKSSQAPKLLFHYYDKDFNNEADTPDNFQSRRPNTSFCFLDIRSPGLGDTAMYLCATSRDLRKRLYGYTFGSGTRLTVV.